Below, 3 T cell receptor beta chains from the same sample are listed, as sequenced in a study of blood T cell repertoires in COVID-19. This table comes from immunoSEQ multiplex PCR, and its TCRdb copy is limited to in-frame clones, with some not included. The sample yields about 200,000 clones, about nine tenths seen once. Material for sequencing was peripheral blood. The receptors shown here come from a man aged 60-69 years who had recovered from COVID-19.

This chain connects TRBV5-3 to TRBJ2-1, with TRBD2 identical over 7 bases. TRBV5-3 is labeled an ORF, and its function is uncertain. V shed 0 bases, J shed 10 bases, and the junction held 7 bases outside the gene matches. The CDR3 is 14 residues long. The chain's CDR3 is CARSLGLAVSEQFF. The CDR3 DNA follows: TGTGCCAGAAGCTTGGGGCTAGCGGTAAGCGAGCAGTTCTTC.

The rearrangement links TRBV9 to TRBJ2-3; 7 bases map to TRBD2. CDR3 length: 19 residues. CDR1 is SGDLS and CDR2 is YYNGEE in the germline V gene. Losses at the gene ends were 0 bases for V and 5 bases for J; bases not matched to a gene: 18. CDR3 bases: TGTGCCAGCAGCGTAGGCCGGGACGGATCGGGGGGACCGGGAGATACGCAGTATTTT. Its protein product is CASSVGRDGSGGPGDTQYF.

The genes are TRBV25-1 and TRBJ1-4; D remains unclear. Germline V gene sequence: CDR1 MGHDK, CDR2 SYGVNS. The V and J ends lost 3 bases and 0 bases respectively, with 14 bases between them. CDR3 length: 17 amino acids. Here the CDR3 DNA reads TGTGCCAGCAGTGACCCTGCAGCGTGGACAACTAATGAAAAACTGTTTTTT. Amino acid sequence: CASSDPAAWTTNEKLFF. The whole variable domain, remainder taken from reference TRBV25-1 and TRBJ1-4, is EADIYQTPRYLVIGTGKKITLECSQTMGHDKMYWYQQDPGMELHLIHYSYGVNSTEKGDLSSESTVSRIRTEHFPLTLESARPSHTSQYLCASSDPAAWTTNEKLFFGSGTQLSVL.